The 17 T cell receptor beta chains below all came from one sample that was sequenced in a study of T cell repertoires in cytomegalovirus infection. No antigen is known for these receptors. Each CDR3 protein gets one entry after TCRdb re-called the reads with MiXCR. The repertoire holds hundreds of thousands of distinct CDR3 sequences, 40% to 50% seen once, with just under 45% in the top ten. Sequencing was performed on cultured PBMCs, taken from culture after CMV antigen stimulation. These TCRs come from a human donor in good health (CMV status not recorded). Some clones in this sample may be carry-over from other donors' samples.

The V and J genes are TRBV6-1 and TRBJ2-5, with D possibly being TRBD1 (6 bases). V was pared by 6 bases and J by 3 bases, with 11 bases between. There are 13 residues in the CDR3. The germline CDR1 and CDR2 sequences are MNHNS and SASEGT. This CDR3 is CASSGQYEETQYF. The CDR3 DNA reads as TGTGCCAGCAGCGGACAGTATGAAGAGACCCAGTACTTC.

The genes are TRBV19 and TRBJ2-3; D unresolved. The germline V and J ends were trimmed by 3 bases and 6 bases, with 16 bases remaining between them. Germline V gene data show CDR1 as LNHDA and CDR2 as SQIVND (reference sequence). CDR3 length equals 15 residues. The chain's CDR3 is CASSIIPRSGDTQYF. Written as DNA, the CDR3 is TGTGCCAGTAGTATCATTCCTCGAAGTGGGGATACGCAGTATTTT.

The count of this clonotype is one. V gene TRBV12-3 or TRBV12-4 combines with J gene TRBJ2-5, with TRBD1 matching 7 bases. There are 14 residues in the CDR3. With V trimmed by 5 bases and J by 2 bases, 5 bases remained unmatched. CDR3 DNA sequence: TGTGCCAGCAGTAGGGGACAGCTTCAAGAGACCCAGTACTTC. As protein: CASSRGQLQETQYF.

The V and J genes are TRBV11-2 and TRBJ2-3; tentative D call: TRBD2 (7 bases). The ends were cut back, 5 bases at V and 6 bases at J, with 12 bases in the middle. The length of the CDR3 is 13 residues. Germline V lookup: CDR1 SGHAT, CDR2 FQNNGV. The CDR3 nucleotides read TGTGCCAGCAGCGGGGGGGCAAGGGATACGCAGTATTTT. Translation gives CASSGGARDTQYF.

The chain carries TRBV4-1 and TRBJ2-1; the match to TRBD1 covers 8 bases. The germline V gene encodes CDR1 MGHRA and CDR2 YSYEKL. V lost 4 bases, J lost 8 bases, and 13 bases stayed unmatched. The CDR3 sequence is 16 residues long. CDR3 sequence (DNA): TGCGCCAGCAGCCGTTTGGACAGGGTGGGGACATATGAGCAGTTCTTC. Its protein product is CASSRLDRVGTYEQFF.

The chain couples TRBV7-9 to TRBJ1-6; 7 nucleotides line up with TRBD1. After removal of 5 bases from V and 6 bases from J, the junction contained 4 bases not matched to a gene. Germline lookup yields CDR1 SEHNR and CDR2 FQNEAQ (reference sequence). The CDR3 is made up of 14 amino acids. CDR3 coding DNA: TGTGCCAGCAGCCTTGGGACAGTTAATTCACCCCTCCACTTT. Translated, it gives CASSLGTVNSPLHF.

A few counts support this clonotype. The chain has TRBV7-8 and TRBJ2-3, with D possibly TRBD2 on 7 matching bases. This CDR3 comprises 18 residues. Per the germline V gene, CDR1 is SGHVS and CDR2 is FQNEAQ. Trimming took 10 bases from V and 1 from J, leaving 27 bases between them. CDR3 coding DNA: TGTGCCACCCGCGGCCTTCCCCGGGGGGCACGCGGCACAGATACGCAGTATTTT. This codes for CATRGLPRGARGTDTQYF.

The chain is built from TRBV12-3 or TRBV12-4 and TRBJ2-5; no definite D call. The V end was cut by 3 bases, the J end by 5 bases, with 13 bases between. This CDR3 is 14 amino acids long. In nucleotides, the CDR3 is TGTGCCAGCAGTTTCCGGCTGCCCTCGGAGACCCAGTACTTC. It yields the protein CASSFRLPSETQYF.

The rearrangement links TRBV7-9 to TRBJ2-7; 9 positions match TRBD2. Losses at the gene ends were 4 bases for V and 9 bases for J; bases not matched to a gene: 13. The CDR3 length is 15 residues. Germline V CDR1 and CDR2: SEHNR, FQNEAQ (reference sequence). The CDR3 coding sequence is TGTGCCAGCAGCTCTCAAGCGGGAGGTGCTACGAGGCAGTACTTC. It codes for CASSSQAGGATRQYF.

The CDR3: CASSLASLAGPYAVDTQYF. CDR3 nucleotide sequence: TGTGCCAGCAGCTTAGCCTCCCTGGCGGGCCCCTATGCGGTAGATACGCAGTATTTT. The rearrangement uses TRBV11-2 and TRBJ2-3, with D perhaps TRBD2 (5 bases). Germline CDR1 reads SGHAT; CDR2 reads FQNNGV. Trimming left V 1 base short and J 5 bases short, with 25 bases between. This CDR3 is built from 19 residues.

This clonotype was observed a few times. The gene calls are TRBV6-1 and TRBJ2-5; 8 bases are shared with TRBD2. Germline V gene lookup returns CDR1 MNHNS and CDR2 SASEGT. This CDR3 is 15 amino acids long. Germline trimming cut 7 bases from V and 7 bases from J; bases unmatched to any gene: 14. The CDR3 DNA reads TGTGCCAGCACCACCAGGGCGGGGGGAACCGGGACCCAGTACTTC. Its protein product is CASTTRAGGTGTQYF.

This chain links TRBV6-1 with TRBJ2-7, with 9 bases that match TRBD2. V lost 0 bases and J lost 5; bases outside the gene matches: 5. CDR1 and CDR2 from the germline V gene are MNHNS and SASEGT. The CDR3 totals 15 residues. CDR3 sequence reads: CASSEAGSGRNEQYF. Here the CDR3 DNA reads TGTGCCAGCAGTGAAGCGGGTAGCGGGAGAAACGAGCAGTACTTC.

The gene calls are TRBV7-2 and TRBJ2-5, with 13 bases that match TRBD2. After removal of 5 bases from V and 7 bases from J, the junction contained 13 bases not matched to a gene. This CDR3 is 17 amino acids long. Germline assignment: CDR1 SGHTA and CDR2 FQGNSA. CDR3 nucleotide sequence: TGTGCCAGCAGCCCGTGGACTAGCGGGGGCGCTGCGAGGACCCAGTACTTC. It specifies CASSPWTSGGAARTQYF.

This chain joins TRBV7-2 and TRBJ2-1; 9 bases align to TRBD2. CDR1 is SGHTA, CDR2 FQGNSA, per germline. The CDR3 extends over 15 amino acids. J gave up 6 bases and V 4 bases, and 7 bases lay outside the gene matches. The CDR3 reads CASSYSSGNLNEQFF. The DNA of the CDR3 is TGTGCCAGCAGCTACTCTAGCGGGAACCTCAATGAGCAGTTCTTC.

The V gene is TRBV7-6, the J gene TRBJ1-2; 7 bases are a match to TRBD1. The CDR3 sequence is 14 residues long. CDR1 and CDR2 (germline): SGHVS, FNYEAQ. The V segment lost 5 bases and the J segment 4 bases; nucleotides outside the gene matches: 7. CDR3 in DNA: TGTGCCAGCAGCCCAGGGGGGTCGGCCTATGGCTACACCTTC. This gives the protein CASSPGGSAYGYTF.

In this sample, this clonotype turned up many times. This chain connects TRBV6-2 or TRBV6-3 to TRBJ1-1; D gene unclear. The germline CDR1 and CDR2 sequences are MNHEY and SVGEGT. With 2 bases removed from V and 1 base from J, the gap between germline ends came to 8 bases. This CDR3 is 14 amino acids long. The CDR3 DNA reads as TGTGCCAGCAGTTACAGGGTTGAGAACACTGAAGCTTTCTTT. Translating it yields CASSYRVENTEAFF.

The J gene is TRBJ2-1, the V gene TRBV3-1, with 7 positions matching TRBD2. This CDR3 spans 15 amino acids. Germline lookup yields CDR1 LGHDT and CDR2 YNNKEL (reference sequence). Trimming removed 5 bases from V and 3 bases from J; junction bases left unmatched: 7. In nucleotides, the CDR3 is TGTGCCAGCAGCGCCCAAGGGAGGGACTACAATGAGCAGTTCTTC. As protein: CASSAQGRDYNEQFF.